Below, one T cell receptor beta chain is given with its context. Germline CDR1 and CDR2: MNHEY and SVGEGT. The CDR3 is 15 residues long. Trimming at V came to 3 bases and at J to 4 bases, leaving 5 bases not matched to a gene. This record comes from a study of blood T cell repertoires in COVID-19. Background on the study: Some COVID-19 samples were acute and others convalescent; all came from the United States, Italy and Spain. T cells, B-cell-depleted T cells, or PBMCs provided the cDNA or gDNA that served as material.

Libraries were prepared by immunoSEQ multiplex PCR; TCRdb keeps only in-frame clonotypes and omits some of them. The data contain about 55,000 clones, more than 70% of them seen just once; the ten biggest clones take up around 9.3%. This chain links TRBV6-2 or TRBV6-3 with TRBJ2-7; 11 bases agree with TRBD2. The sequencing input was peripheral blood. The TCR originated in a man in his fifties or sixties with active COVID-19. DNA of the CDR3: TGTGCCAGCAGTTATTATCTAGCGGGAGGATACGAGCAGTACTTC. Protein product: CASSYYLAGGYEQYF.